This T cell receptor (beta chain) was profiled in a study of shared clonotypes between healthy human individuals. As regards this clone: This specimen includes other DNA sequences encoding the same CDR3.

This table comes from immunoSEQ multiplex PCR, and its TCRdb copy is limited to in-frame clones, with some not included. The data show some 2,100,000 clones, about 92% seen once. Naive CD8 cells comprised CD45RO-negative, CCR7-positively selected cells, excluding terminally differentiated effector memory CD45RA+ cells. The receptor was derived from a man aged 18 to 35 in good health. Some clones in this sample may be carry-over from other donors' samples. Sequenced material: naive CD8+ T cells from PBMCs.

CDR3 sequence (DNA): TGTGCCAGCAGCGTGGGACAGGGACCTGCCTACGAGCAGTACTTC. This encodes CASSVGQGPAYEQYF. J is TRBJ2-7 and V is TRBV9; 9 bases match TRBD1. Germline lookup yields CDR1 SGDLS and CDR2 YYNGEE. This CDR3 is 15 amino acids long. After removal of 2 bases from V and 2 bases from J, the junction contained 5 bases not matched to a gene.